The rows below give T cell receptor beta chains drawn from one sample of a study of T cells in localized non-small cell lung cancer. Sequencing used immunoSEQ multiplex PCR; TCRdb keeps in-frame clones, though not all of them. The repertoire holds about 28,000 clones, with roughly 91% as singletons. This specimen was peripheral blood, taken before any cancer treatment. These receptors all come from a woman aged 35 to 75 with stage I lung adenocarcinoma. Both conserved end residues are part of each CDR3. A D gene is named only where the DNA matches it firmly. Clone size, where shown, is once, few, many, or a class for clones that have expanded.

DNA: TGTGCCTGGAGTTCGGGGGGTGAAGCTTTCTTT
CDR3: CAWSSGGEAFF
V: TRBV30
size: .
J: TRBJ1-1
D: .

DNA: TGTGCCAGCAGCTTACCGGGTAGGGGGAGGGACACTGAAGCTTTCTTT
CDR3: CASSLPGRGRDTEAFF
V: TRBV7-2
size: .
J: TRBJ1-1
D: .

DNA: TGTGCCAGCAGTCCTAGAACAGATACGCAGTATTTT
CDR3: CASSPRTDTQYF
V: TRBV6-1
size: .
J: TRBJ2-3
D: .

DNA: TGTGCCAGCAGTTACTCGAGTGGCCGGCCCCAGCATTTT
CDR3: CASSYSSGRPQHF
V: TRBV6-5
size: .
J: TRBJ1-5
D: .

DNA: TGCAGTGCCGCGTGGGCCAACGTCCTGACTTTC
CDR3: CSAAWANVLTF
V: TRBV20-1
size: once
J: TRBJ2-6
D: .

DNA: TGTGCCAGCAGCTCAGAATCTGGGGCCAATCAGCCCCAGCATTTT
CDR3: CASSSESGANQPQHF
V: TRBV7-2
size: .
J: TRBJ1-5
D: .

DNA: TGTGCCAGCAGCCCCCGGGACAGGGGCGTTGGCACCGGGGAGCTGTTTTTT
CDR3: CASSPRDRGVGTGELFF
V: TRBV7-2
size: .
J: TRBJ2-2
D: TRBD1

DNA: TGTGCCAGCAGTTTAACGCGCAGGGGAGATCAGCCCCAGCATTTT
CDR3: CASSLTRRGDQPQHF
V: TRBV28
size: .
J: TRBJ1-5
D: .

DNA: TGTGCCAGCAGCCAAGGGACAGCTTATAATTCACCCCTCCACTTT
CDR3: CASSQGTAYNSPLHF
V: TRBV14
size: .
J: TRBJ1-6
D: .

DNA: TGCGCCAGCAGCTTGAACCGGGACACCTCCTATAATTCACCCCTCCACTTT
CDR3: CASSLNRDTSYNSPLHF
V: TRBV5-1
size: once
J: TRBJ1-6
D: .

DNA: TGTGCCAGTATTCGGGACTGGTCGAACACCGGGGAGCTGTTTTTT
CDR3: CASIRDWSNTGELFF
V: TRBV19
size: .
J: TRBJ2-2
D: .

DNA: TGTGCCAGCAGCCCGACGGACCGGGGTAACGAGCAGTACTTC
CDR3: CASSPTDRGNEQYF
V: TRBV5-4
size: .
J: TRBJ2-7
D: .

DNA: TGTGCCAGCAGCTTGACAGGTGGAATCTACGAGCAGTACTTC
CDR3: CASSLTGGIYEQYF
V: TRBV7-2
size: .
J: TRBJ2-7
D: .

DNA: TGTGCCAGCAGACCCCCTGAAATGAACACTGAAGCTTTCTTT
CDR3: CASRPPEMNTEAFF
V: TRBV28
size: .
J: TRBJ1-1
D: .

DNA: TGTGCCAGCAGCCCCAGCGGGGGGGCCTTCAATGAGCAGTTCTTC
CDR3: CASSPSGGAFNEQFF
V: TRBV7-2
size: .
J: TRBJ2-1
D: TRBD2

DNA: TGTGCCAGCAGCTTCAGGCCTATGCCACAAAGTCGGGCCAACGTCCTGACTTTC
CDR3: CASSFRPMPQSRANVLTF
V: TRBV7-7
size: .
J: TRBJ2-6
D: .

DNA: TGTGCCAGCAGTAGACAGGGCTTAGGTGGGGCCAACGTCCTGACTTTC
CDR3: CASSRQGLGGANVLTF
V: TRBV2
size: .
J: TRBJ2-6
D: TRBD1

DNA: TGTGCCTGGAGTGTAAATTGGCGGCTCTCCTACGAGCAGTACTTC
CDR3: CAWSVNWRLSYEQYF
V: TRBV30
size: .
J: TRBJ2-7
D: .

DNA: TGCGCCAGCAGCTTAGGACAGGGTTCCTACAATGAGCAGTTCTTC
CDR3: CASSLGQGSYNEQFF
V: TRBV5-1
size: .
J: TRBJ2-1
D: TRBD1

DNA: TGTGCCTGGGTACAGACAGGGTTCAACACTGAAGCTTTCTTT
CDR3: CAWVQTGFNTEAFF
V: TRBV30
size: .
J: TRBJ1-1
D: TRBD1

DNA: TGTGCCAGCAGCTTCCGAGCGGGAAAACGTGCAGATACGCAGTATTTT
CDR3: CASSFRAGKRADTQYF
V: TRBV5-6
size: .
J: TRBJ2-3
D: TRBD2

DNA: TGTGCCAGCAGCAAAGGGACTAGCGTGTGGGGCCAGTACTTC
CDR3: CASSKGTSVWGQYF
V: TRBV11-2
size: .
J: TRBJ2-5
D: TRBD2

DNA: TGTGCCAGCAGCTTGGTGTCAGGGGGCGCGGGGCAGTACTTC
CDR3: CASSLVSGGAGQYF
V: TRBV5-4
size: .
J: TRBJ2-7
D: TRBD1

DNA: TGTGCCAGCAGCTTAACCGAAGGGATTGGCTACACCTTC
CDR3: CASSLTEGIGYTF
V: TRBV7-2
size: .
J: TRBJ1-2
D: .

DNA: TGTGCCAGCACTCGGACTAGCAGATACAATGAGCAGTTCTTC
CDR3: CASTRTSRYNEQFF
V: TRBV9
size: .
J: TRBJ2-1
D: TRBD2

DNA: TGTGCCAGCAGTTCCCCGGGACACCTCTACGAGCAGTACTTC
CDR3: CASSSPGHLYEQYF
V: TRBV28
size: .
J: TRBJ2-7
D: .

DNA: TGTGCCAGCAGCCCCCGGGCGGGGGACCTCTACAATGAGCAGTTCTTC
CDR3: CASSPRAGDLYNEQFF
V: TRBV7-9
size: .
J: TRBJ2-1
D: TRBD2

DNA: TGTGCCTGGAGTATTGATAGTAATCAGCCCCAGCATTTT
CDR3: CAWSIDSNQPQHF
V: TRBV30
size: .
J: TRBJ1-5
D: .

DNA: TGTGCTAGTGGTTTGCCACAGACAGGGATCGGGAGTTATGAGCAGTTCTTC
CDR3: CASGLPQTGIGSYEQFF
V: TRBV12-5
size: .
J: TRBJ2-1
D: .

DNA: TGCGCCAGCAGCCCCGGATCAGGGTGGGCGGCTTTCTTT
CDR3: CASSPGSGWAAFF
V: TRBV5-1
size: .
J: TRBJ1-1
D: .

DNA: TGTGCCAGCAGCTTAGTCTCCTACAATGAGCAGTTCTTC
CDR3: CASSLVSYNEQFF
V: TRBV7-6
size: .
J: TRBJ2-1
D: .

DNA: TGTGCCATACGACAGGGGGGGTTGAACACTGAAGCTTTCTTT
CDR3: CAIRQGGLNTEAFF
V: TRBV7-2
size: .
J: TRBJ1-1
D: TRBD1

DNA: TGTGCCACCAGCAGATCACGAACCGGGACAGGGAGGTCGGATGGCTACACCTTC
CDR3: CATSRSRTGTGRSDGYTF
V: TRBV15
size: .
J: TRBJ1-2
D: TRBD1

DNA: TGTGCCAGCAGCTTGACTGACTATGGCTACACCTTC
CDR3: CASSLTDYGYTF
V: TRBV7-8
size: .
J: TRBJ1-2
D: .

DNA: TGTGCCTGGATAAGCTCTGGAAACACCATATATTTT
CDR3: CAWISSGNTIYF
V: TRBV30
size: .
J: TRBJ1-3
D: .

DNA: TGTGCCAGCAGCCCACAGGGGGAAGGCTACAATGAGCAGTTCTTC
CDR3: CASSPQGEGYNEQFF
V: TRBV6-5
size: .
J: TRBJ2-1
D: TRBD1

DNA: TGTGCCAGCAGTCACGACAGGGTTAGGTACTTC
CDR3: CASSHDRVRYF
V: TRBV28
size: .
J: TRBJ2-7
D: TRBD1

DNA: TGTGCCAGCAGTGAGAGGCCTAGTTCTGGCGGGGAGCTGTTTTTT
CDR3: CASSERPSSGGELFF
V: TRBV2
size: .
J: TRBJ2-2
D: .

DNA: TGCGCCAGCAGCTTATCCAACGTTGGGTTCCCCGGGGAGCTGTTTTTT
CDR3: CASSLSNVGFPGELFF
V: TRBV5-1
size: .
J: TRBJ2-2
D: .

DNA: TGTGCCAGCAGAATCGACAGAAGAGCTCCAGCCCTCCACTTT
CDR3: CASRIDRRAPALHF
V: TRBV6-5
size: .
J: TRBJ1-6
D: .

DNA: TGTGCCTGGAGTGTACCGGGGACAGGGTTTGCTCAGCCCCAGCATTTT
CDR3: CAWSVPGTGFAQPQHF
V: TRBV30
size: once
J: TRBJ1-5
D: TRBD1

DNA: TGTGCCAACCCTCCCGGGAGTGCGTACTACGAGCAGTACTTC
CDR3: CANPPGSAYYEQYF
V: TRBV21-1
size: .
J: TRBJ2-7
D: .

DNA: TGCGCCAGCAGCCAAGACCCGGGACAGGGAAGTGAAAAACTGTTTTTT
CDR3: CASSQDPGQGSEKLFF
V: TRBV4-3
size: once
J: TRBJ1-4
D: TRBD1

DNA: TGTGCCAGCAGCTTTCCCGGGACAATGTCCTACGAGCAGTACTTC
CDR3: CASSFPGTMSYEQYF
V: TRBV5-4
size: .
J: TRBJ2-7
D: .

DNA: TGTGCCAGCAGTTACACCCCCCAGTCTGGGGCCAACGTCCTGACTTTC
CDR3: CASSYTPQSGANVLTF
V: TRBV27
size: .
J: TRBJ2-6
D: .

DNA: TGTGCCAGTACTACCGACAGGGAAGTCGGTACCGGGGAGCTGTTTTTT
CDR3: CASTTDREVGTGELFF
V: TRBV19
size: .
J: TRBJ2-2
D: TRBD1

DNA: TGTGCCAGCAGCCCTCGGACTAGCGGGAGGGCCTACGAGCAGTACTTC
CDR3: CASSPRTSGRAYEQYF
V: TRBV7-2
size: once
J: TRBJ2-7
D: TRBD2

DNA: TGTGCCAGCAGTTCCACGGGACCGACCAACACTGAAGCTTTCTTT
CDR3: CASSSTGPTNTEAFF
V: TRBV6-6
size: .
J: TRBJ1-1
D: .

DNA: TGTGCCAGTAGTCAGACCGTGGGCGGGTGGGGGTTTAGTAGTGAAAAACTGTTTTTT
CDR3: CASSQTVGGWGFSSEKLFF
V: TRBV19
size: .
J: TRBJ1-4
D: .

DNA: TGTGCCATCCTCCCGGGGGACTATAATTCACCCCTCCACTTT
CDR3: CAILPGDYNSPLHF
V: TRBV2
size: few
J: TRBJ1-6
D: .

DNA: TGTGCCAGCAGTTTGTCGCAGGGGGGGACCTATGGCTACACCTTC
CDR3: CASSLSQGGTYGYTF
V: TRBV28
size: .
J: TRBJ1-2
D: TRBD1

DNA: TGTGCCAGCAGCCAAAGTCCCACAAATCAGCCCCAGCATTTT
CDR3: CASSQSPTNQPQHF
V: TRBV7-8
size: .
J: TRBJ1-5
D: .